Listed below are T cell receptor beta chains from one sample, sequenced in a study of shared clonotypes between healthy human individuals. Method: immunoSEQ multiplex PCR; TCRdb's copy keeps in-frame clones and lacks some. Of a few million clones listed, about nine tenths are singletons. Input material: naive CD4+ T cells from PBMCs. These receptors all come from a man aged 18 to 35 in good health. Some clones in this sample may be carry-over from other donors' samples. The CDR3 runs from the conserved cysteine through the conserved F or W. The order of the fields is D gene, J gene, clone size, V gene, CDR3 DNA, CDR3 protein. D genes are given only for firm matches. Size is omitted from some rows. Given values are once, few, many or a class for expanded clones.

>TRBD2|TRBJ2-2|once|TRBV7-3
TGTGCCAGCAGCTCGCTAGCGGGAGTACGCGCCGGGGAGCTGTTTTTT
CASSSLAGVRAGELFF
>TRBD1|TRBJ2-2|NA|TRBV28
TGTGCCCTAGGACAGGGGGCTGGCGGGGAGCTGTTTTTT
CALGQGAGGELFF
>NA|TRBJ2-3|NA|TRBV19
TGTGCCAGTAGTATCAACCTAGACCGCTACACAGATACGCAGTATTTT
CASSINLDRYTDTQYF
>NA|TRBJ2-5|NA|TRBV21-1
TGTGCCAGCAGCAAAAAGGGGGAGGGTATGGAGACCCAGTACTTC
CASSKKGEGMETQYF
>NA|TRBJ1-4|NA|TRBV6-5
TGTGCCAGCAGTTACTCTCCGGCGGCTCCCGATGAAAAACTGTTTTTT
CASSYSPAAPDEKLFF
>NA|TRBJ2-2|NA|TRBV28
TGTGCCAGCAGTTTACCCGGACAGCCAGGGACCGGGGAGCTGTTTTTT
CASSLPGQPGTGELFF
>NA|TRBJ1-4|NA|TRBV28
TGTGCCAGCGCCAGGGACACCCAGAATGAAAAACTGTTTTTT
CASARDTQNEKLFF
>TRBD2|TRBJ2-1|NA|TRBV7-3
TGTGCCAGCAGCTCCTCACTAGCGGGAGGTGTTGAGCAGTTCTTC
CASSSSLAGGVEQFF
>NA|TRBJ1-1|few|TRBV4-1
TGCGCCAGCAGCCCCGCAACAGGGAAATTCACTGAAGCTTTCTTT
CASSPATGKFTEAFF
>NA|TRBJ1-2|NA|TRBV5-1
TGCGCCAGCAGCCTTCAACAGGGAAACTATGGCTACACCTTC
CASSLQQGNYGYTF
>NA|TRBJ1-4|NA|TRBV20-1
TGCAGTGCTAGTCAGTCGGGACAACTGTTTTTT
CSASQSGQLFF
>NA|TRBJ1-1|NA|TRBV10-1
TGCGCCAGCAGTGTGGGGTTGAACACTGAAGCTTTCTTT
CASSVGLNTEAFF
>TRBD2|TRBJ2-3|NA|TRBV7-2
TGTGCCAGCAGGTCACGATCAGGGCGACTAGCGGGAAATAGTGGTACGCAGTATTTT
CASRSRSGRLAGNSGTQYF
>NA|TRBJ1-5|NA|TRBV28
TGTGCCAGCACCACGGGACGGCATGGGAGCAATCAGCCCCAGCATTTT
CASTTGRHGSNQPQHF
>TRBD2|TRBJ2-3|NA|TRBV29-1
TGCAGCGTTGGCCTAGCGGGAATAACGCAGTATTTT
CSVGLAGITQYF
>NA|TRBJ2-5|NA|TRBV4-1
TGCGCCAGCCAACCACCGGGCAGGGGCTGCGAGACCCAGTACTTC
CASQPPGRGCETQYF
>TRBD1|TRBJ1-2|NA|TRBV5-4
TGTGCCAGCAGCCGACTCGGGACAGGGATGGATAACTATGGCTACACCTTC
CASSRLGTGMDNYGYTF
>TRBD1|TRBJ2-7|once|TRBV6-1
TGTGCCAGCAGAAGGACAGGGAACTACGAGCAGTACTTC
CASRRTGNYEQYF
>NA|TRBJ2-1|once|TRBV28
TGTGCCATCACAAAACTCAGCTCCGAGTCCTACAATGAGCAGTTCTTC
CAITKLSSESYNEQFF
>NA|TRBJ1-4|NA|TRBV7-9
TGTGCCAGCAGCTCCAAAGCCGGGGGGCAGGCTAATGAAAAACTGTTTTTT
CASSSKAGGQANEKLFF
>NA|TRBJ2-7|NA|TRBV5-1
TGCGCCAGCAGCTTGGGGCCAGGGAGAGCGTACGAGCAGTACTTC
CASSLGPGRAYEQYF
>NA|TRBJ2-7|NA|TRBV11-2
TGTGCCAGCAGCTTAGATTGGACGGCCCACTCCTACGAGCAGTACTTC
CASSLDWTAHSYEQYF
>NA|TRBJ2-2|few|TRBV6-4
TGTGCCAGCAGTGAACCCACCGGGGAGCTGTTTTTT
CASSEPTGELFF
>TRBD1|TRBJ1-5|NA|TRBV30
TGTGCCTGGAGTAAGGACAGGGCCTTCAATCAGCCCCAGCATTTT
CAWSKDRAFNQPQHF
>TRBD1|TRBJ1-4|NA|TRBV28
TGTGCCAGCACCCACGAGGGGGCGGCAACTAATGAAAAACTGTTTTTT
CASTHEGAATNEKLFF
>NA|TRBJ2-3|NA|TRBV4-3
TGCGCCAGCAGCCAAGAAGTTCGGAGAGATACGCAGTATTTT
CASSQEVRRDTQYF
>NA|TRBJ1-5|once|TRBV9
TGTGCCAGCAGCGTAGGCAGGGGACAGCCCCAGCATTTT
CASSVGRGQPQHF
>TRBD1|TRBJ2-1|NA|TRBV7-7
TGTGCCAGCAGCCAGGACAGGGGAAACAATGAGCAGTTCTTC
CASSQDRGNNEQFF
>NA|TRBJ2-5|NA|TRBV29-1
TGCAGCGTTGTGTACTATCAAGAGACCCAGTACTTC
CSVVYYQETQYF
>TRBD1|TRBJ1-4|NA|TRBV28
TGTGCCAGCAGTTTAGGGGGGACAGCAACTAATGAAAAACTGTTTTTT
CASSLGGTATNEKLFF
>NA|TRBJ2-1|NA|TRBV5-1
TGCGCCAGCAGCACGGAAATCAGCTCCTACAATGAGCAGTTCTTC
CASSTEISSYNEQFF
>TRBD1|TRBJ1-3|NA|TRBV6-5
TGTGCCAGCAGCCCGACACAGGGGTCTGGAAACACCATATATTTT
CASSPTQGSGNTIYF
>NA|TRBJ2-7|NA|TRBV28
TGTGCCAGCAGTATACTGAAAGCCTCCTACGAGCAGTACTTC
CASSILKASYEQYF
>NA|TRBJ1-2|NA|TRBV6-5
TGTGCCAGCAGTTACTCGATCTCGGGGCACTATGGCTACACCTTC
CASSYSISGHYGYTF
>NA|TRBJ2-3|NA|TRBV27
TGTGCCAGCAGTCCCCAAACGGAAGATACGCAGTATTTT
CASSPQTEDTQYF
>TRBD1|TRBJ2-1|NA|TRBV2
TGTGCCAGCAGTATGGGACAGGGATATGAGCAGTTCTTC
CASSMGQGYEQFF
>NA|TRBJ1-4|NA|TRBV7-3
TGTGCCAGCAGTCCCGGACAGAATGAAAAACTGTTTTTT
CASSPGQNEKLFF
>NA|TRBJ2-5|NA|TRBV7-9
TGTGCCAGCAGCTCGGGGGCCTTGGAGACCCAGTACTTC
CASSSGALETQYF
>NA|TRBJ2-7|NA|TRBV6-6
TGTGCCAGTGGGCAGGGCAATTCCTACGAGCAGTACTTC
CASGQGNSYEQYF
>NA|TRBJ1-1|few|TRBV11-2
TGTGCCAGCAGACCAATACAGGGTTTGAACACTGAAGCTTTCTTT
CASRPIQGLNTEAFF
>NA|TRBJ2-3|NA|TRBV5-4
TGTGCCAGCAGCTCGGAGGGTCTTCCGTATGCAGATACGCAGTATTTT
CASSSEGLPYADTQYF
>TRBD2|TRBJ2-2|NA|TRBV5-1
TGCGCCAGCAGCTTGGTGCGAGCGGGAGGCGGCGGGGAGCTGTTTTTT
CASSLVRAGGGGELFF
>NA|TRBJ1-5|NA|TRBV28
TGTGCCAGCAGGAGAGGCGGGCCGGGACAGCCCCAGCATTTT
CASRRGGPGQPQHF
>NA|TRBJ2-7|NA|TRBV15
TGTGCCACCAGCAGAGCCTGGGGATACGAGCAGTACTTC
CATSRAWGYEQYF
>NA|TRBJ2-5|NA|TRBV5-1
TGCGCCAGCAGCTTGGTTGGCAACCAAGAGACCCAGTACTTC
CASSLVGNQETQYF